Each of the 3 T cell receptor beta chains below was sequenced from the same sample in a study of response to subunit inactivated influenza vaccine. TCRdb re-derived calls from the RT-PCR reads in MiXCR, one entry per CDR3 protein. The sample contains 650,000 to 800,000 distinct CDR3 sequences, approximately 15% of which appear only once. The sequenced sample was PBMCs from blood, obtained roughly 2 weeks before vaccination. All receptors derive from a man aged 50-60 years who received an inactivated influenza vaccine.

In this sample, this clonotype turned up a few times. This may come from a read error, since a much larger clone is one base off. The gene calls are TRBV6-2 or TRBV6-3 and TRBJ2-7; D perhaps matches TRBD1 (5 bases). The germline gives CDR1 MNHEY, CDR2 SVGEGT. This CDR3 spans 12 amino acids. V was cut by 2 bases and J by 4 bases, with 6 bases left in between. The CDR3 nucleotides read TGTGCCAGCAGTTACGACAGATACGAGCAGTACTTC. This encodes CASSYDRYEQYF.

The chain recombines TRBV29-1 with TRBJ2-5; D possibly corresponds to TRBD2 (5 bases). Germline values: CDR1 SQVTM, CDR2 ANQGSEA. CDR3 size: 10 residues. V was clipped by 6 bases and J by 5 bases, with 7 bases between them. As DNA, the CDR3 is TGCAGCGTGCGCGGGGAGACCCAGTACTTC. Protein: CSVRGETQYF.

The rearrangement links TRBV7-7 to TRBJ2-1; 11 nucleotides agree with TRBD2. After removal of 0 bases from V and 7 bases from J, the junction contained 2 bases not matched to a gene. There are 15 residues in the CDR3. The germline V gene encodes CDR1 SSHAT and CDR2 FNYEAQ (reference sequence). Here the CDR3 DNA reads TGTGCCAGCAGCTTAGCACTAGCGGGAGTAAATGAGCAGTTCTTC. This sequence encodes CASSLALAGVNEQFF.